In its sample, the clone carrying this T cell receptor (beta chain) was seen a few times. The target antigen is unknown. The CDR3 covers 16 residues. Losses at the gene ends were 6 bases for V and 4 bases for J; bases not matched to a gene: 11. TCRdb reprocessed the 5' RACE reads via MiXCR and lists one record per CDR3 protein. The data contain 450,000 to 650,000 distinct CDR3 sequences, about a fifth of them singletons. These data are taken from a study of T-cell memory formation after mild COVID-19. At the level of the study: There were largely donor-specific TCR clusters.

Findings and caveats of the study: The study found contracting CD4+ clones mainly in CM and EM and contracting CD8+ clones in EMRA.

Material: PBMCs or a T cell subset sorted from them (not recorded which). The V gene is TRBV12-3 or TRBV12-4, the J gene TRBJ2-1, with TRBD2 identical over 8 bases. This receptor was taken from an adult woman who had mild COVID-19 (a few samples of this study predate the infection). Cell type and time point are not known. CDR3 sequence reads: CASSSRRGRLYNEQFF. The DNA of the CDR3 is TGTGCCAGCAGCTCCCGGCGCGGGAGGTTATACAATGAGCAGTTCTTC.